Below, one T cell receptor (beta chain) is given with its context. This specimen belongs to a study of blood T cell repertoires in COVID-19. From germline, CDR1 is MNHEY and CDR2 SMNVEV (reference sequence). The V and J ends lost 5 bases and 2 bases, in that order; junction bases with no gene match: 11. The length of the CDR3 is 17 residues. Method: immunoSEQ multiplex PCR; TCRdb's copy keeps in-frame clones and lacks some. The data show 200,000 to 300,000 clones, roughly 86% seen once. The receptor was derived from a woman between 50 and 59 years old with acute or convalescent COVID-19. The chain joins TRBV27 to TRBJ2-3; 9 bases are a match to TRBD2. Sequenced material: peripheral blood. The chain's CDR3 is CASSRLGGLADTDTQYF. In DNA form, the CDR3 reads TGTGCCAGCAGTCGTTTGGGGGGACTAGCCGACACAGATACGCAGTATTTT.